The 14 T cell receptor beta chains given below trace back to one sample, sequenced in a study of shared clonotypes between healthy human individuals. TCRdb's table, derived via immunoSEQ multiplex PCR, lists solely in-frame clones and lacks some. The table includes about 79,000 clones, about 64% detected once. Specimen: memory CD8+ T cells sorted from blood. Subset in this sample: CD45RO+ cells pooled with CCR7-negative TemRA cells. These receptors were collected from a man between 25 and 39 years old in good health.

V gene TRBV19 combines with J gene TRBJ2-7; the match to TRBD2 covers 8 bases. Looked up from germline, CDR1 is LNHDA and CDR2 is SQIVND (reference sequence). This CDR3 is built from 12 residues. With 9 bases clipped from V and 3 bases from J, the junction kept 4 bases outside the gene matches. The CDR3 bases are TGTGCCAGCTCCGGGAGGGACTACGAGCAGTACTTC. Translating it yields CASSGRDYEQYF.

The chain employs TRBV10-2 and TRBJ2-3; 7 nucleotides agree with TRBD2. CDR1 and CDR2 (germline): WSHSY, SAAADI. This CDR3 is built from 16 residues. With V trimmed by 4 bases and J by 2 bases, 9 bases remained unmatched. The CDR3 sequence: CASSVSLAANTDTQYF. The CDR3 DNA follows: TGCGCCAGCAGTGTGAGCCTAGCGGCAAACACAGATACGCAGTATTTT.

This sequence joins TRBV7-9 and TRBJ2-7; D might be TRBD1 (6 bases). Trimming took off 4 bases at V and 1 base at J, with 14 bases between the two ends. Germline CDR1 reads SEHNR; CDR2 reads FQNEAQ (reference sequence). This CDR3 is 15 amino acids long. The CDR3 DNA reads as TGTGCCAGCAGCTCAGGCAGGGGAAGGTCCTACGAGCAGTACTTC. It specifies CASSSGRGRSYEQYF.

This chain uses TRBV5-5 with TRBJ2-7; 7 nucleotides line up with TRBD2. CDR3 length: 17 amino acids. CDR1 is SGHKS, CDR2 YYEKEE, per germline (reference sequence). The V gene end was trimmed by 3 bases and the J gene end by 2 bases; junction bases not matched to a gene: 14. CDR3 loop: CASSSVIAGLEAYEQYF. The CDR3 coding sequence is TGTGCCAGCAGCTCAGTGATAGCGGGTCTCGAGGCCTACGAGCAGTACTTC.

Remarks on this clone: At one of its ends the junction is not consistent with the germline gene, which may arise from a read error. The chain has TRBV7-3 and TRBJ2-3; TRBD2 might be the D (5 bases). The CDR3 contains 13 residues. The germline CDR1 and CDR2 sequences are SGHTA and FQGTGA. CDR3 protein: CASSPLALDTQYF. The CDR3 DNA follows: TGCGCCAGCAGCCCGTTAGCGCTTGATACGCAGTATTTT.

CDR3 sequence: CAWRGQDGYEQYF. The CDR3 DNA reads as TGTGCCTGGAGAGGACAGGACGGATACGAGCAGTACTTC. The chain has TRBV30 and TRBJ2-7, with 7 nucleotides matching TRBD1. V was pared by 3 bases and J by 4 bases, with 6 bases of the junction left unmatched. Germline V gene lookup returns CDR1 GTSNPN and CDR2 SVGIG (reference sequence). CDR3 length: 13 residues. The variable domain in full, with the rest retrieved from reference TRBV30 and TRBJ2-7, is SQTIHQWPATLVQPVGSPLSLECTVEGTSNPNLYWYRQAAGRGLQLLFYSVGIGQISSEVPQNLSASRPQDRQFILSSKKLLLSDSGFYLCAWRGQDGYEQYFGPGTRLTVT.

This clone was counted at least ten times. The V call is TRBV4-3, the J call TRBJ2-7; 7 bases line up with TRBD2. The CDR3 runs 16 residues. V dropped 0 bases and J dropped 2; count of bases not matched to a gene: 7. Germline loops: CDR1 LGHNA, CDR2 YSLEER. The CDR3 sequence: CASSQDLGGSPYEQYF. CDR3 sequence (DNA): TGCGCCAGCAGCCAAGATTTAGGCGGGAGCCCCTACGAGCAGTACTTC.

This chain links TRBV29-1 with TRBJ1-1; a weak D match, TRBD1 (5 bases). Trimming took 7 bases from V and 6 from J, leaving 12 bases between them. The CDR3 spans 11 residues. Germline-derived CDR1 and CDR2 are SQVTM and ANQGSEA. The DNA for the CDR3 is TGCAGCGCTAAACGGGACTCTGAAGCTTTCTTT. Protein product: CSAKRDSEAFF.

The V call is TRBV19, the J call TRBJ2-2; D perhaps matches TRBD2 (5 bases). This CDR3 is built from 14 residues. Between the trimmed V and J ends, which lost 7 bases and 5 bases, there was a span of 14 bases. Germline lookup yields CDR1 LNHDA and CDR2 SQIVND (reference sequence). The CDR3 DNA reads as TGTGCCAGTACCCGGACTTACCCAACCGGGGAGCTGTTTTTT. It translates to CASTRTYPTGELFF.

CDR3 amino acids: CAISGGTSGHEQYF. The DNA for the CDR3 is TGTGCCATCAGTGGGGGGACTAGCGGACACGAGCAGTACTTC. The V call is TRBV10-3, the J call TRBJ2-7; 11 bases match TRBD2. CDR3 size: 14 residues. Germline V gene sequence: CDR1 ENHRY, CDR2 SYGVKD. The J segment lost 5 bases and the V segment lost 4 bases, leaving 4 bases of the junction unmatched.

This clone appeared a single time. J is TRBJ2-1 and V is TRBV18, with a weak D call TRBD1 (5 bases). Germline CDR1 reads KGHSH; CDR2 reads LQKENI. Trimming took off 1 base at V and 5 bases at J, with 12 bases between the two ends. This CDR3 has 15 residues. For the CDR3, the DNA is TGTGCCAGCTCACCACGTTCAGGGATCAACAATGAGCAGTTCTTC. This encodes CASSPRSGINNEQFF.

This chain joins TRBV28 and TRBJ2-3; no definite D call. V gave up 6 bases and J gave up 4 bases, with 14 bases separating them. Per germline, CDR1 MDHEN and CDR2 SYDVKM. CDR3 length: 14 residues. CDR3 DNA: TGTGCCAGCAGCATAAGTCGGGCCCCAGATACGCAGTATTTT. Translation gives CASSISRAPDTQYF.

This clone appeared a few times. The CDR3 DNA reads as TGTGCCAGCAGTTTAATTGCCGGGATGAGGCTAGATACGCAGTATTTT. Translation: CASSLIAGMRLDTQYF. The gene calls are TRBV27 and TRBJ2-3, with D possibly being TRBD2 (5 bases). CDR3 length equals 16 residues. With 2 bases removed from V and 5 bases from J, the gap between germline ends came to 17 bases. Germline V CDR1 and CDR2: MNHEY, SMNVEV (reference sequence).

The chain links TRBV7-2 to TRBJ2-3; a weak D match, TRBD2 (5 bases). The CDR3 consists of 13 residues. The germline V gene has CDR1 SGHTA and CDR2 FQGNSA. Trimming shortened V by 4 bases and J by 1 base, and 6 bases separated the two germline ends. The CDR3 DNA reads TGTGCCAGCAGCTCAGCGGGCACAGATACGCAGTATTTT. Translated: CASSSAGTDTQYF.